A selection of T cell receptor beta chains follows, all from one sample in a study of vaccination and CD4 T cells after COVID-19. One entry per CDR3 protein, called by TCRdb with MiXCR from the PCR reads. Seen here are about 14,000 distinct CDR3 sequences, under 50% observed once, and the top ten hold more than 9%. Their antigen targets remain unknown. Sequenced material: CD4+ T cells from blood, cultured in vitro. Source of these receptors: a human donor who had recovered from COVID-19. Each CDR3 is given with its conserved first and last residue. Each record gives: clone size, V gene, J gene, D gene, CDR3 protein, CDR3 DNA. A D gene is named only where the DNA matches it firmly. The size entry is marked missing in some rows and otherwise reads once, few, many or a size class.

-	TRBV2	TRBJ2-3	TRBD2	CASSNLAGETDTQYF	TGTGCCAGCAGTAACCTAGCGGGTGAGACAGATACGCAGTATTTT
few	TRBV30	TRBJ1-1	TRBD1	CAWTIQGGSGTEAFF	TGTGCCTGGACCATCCAAGGGGGCTCGGGCACTGAAGCTTTCTTT
-	TRBV20-1	TRBJ2-3	-	CSAGGLTGTQYF	TGCAGTGCCGGGGGGCTCACAGGTACGCAGTATTTT
-	TRBV6-1	TRBJ2-1	TRBD1	CASSGITGTGWGNEQFF	TGTGCCAGCAGTGGAATTACCGGGACAGGGTGGGGGAATGAGCAGTTCTTC
-	TRBV7-3	TRBJ2-5	TRBD1	CASSETGQLLGETQYF	TGTGCCAGCAGCGAAACGGGACAGCTCCTTGGAGAGACCCAGTACTTC
few	TRBV19	TRBJ1-1	-	CASSMGMNTEAFF	TGTGCCAGTAGTATGGGAATGAACACTGAAGCTTTCTTT
few	TRBV15	TRBJ2-1	-	CATSRSRRRSVGNEQFF	TGTGCCACCAGCAGGTCTCGCCGTCGCAGCGTCGGCAATGAGCAGTTCTTC
-	TRBV4-2	TRBJ2-7	-	CASSQEGPGSPSYEQYF	TGTGCCAGCAGCCAAGAAGGACCCGGGAGCCCCTCCTACGAGCAGTACTTC
medium-sized	TRBV7-3	TRBJ1-1	-	CASSVRGDTEAFF	TGTGCCAGCAGCGTCCGGGGGGACACTGAAGCTTTCTTT
-	TRBV5-4	TRBJ2-1	-	CASSTGTRTVYNEQFF	TGTGCCAGCAGCACAGGGACTCGGACTGTATACAATGAGCAGTTCTTC